Here is one T cell receptor beta chain with its context. Time point given: patch test 3, about 24 weeks after DPC sensitization. The sample's treatment: therapeutic diphenylcyclopropenone sensitization with weekly scalp DPC. This CDR3 is 12 amino acids long. Trimming took 5 bases from V and 10 from J, leaving 11 bases between them. Germline CDR1 SGHTA, CDR2 FQGNSA. This sample is drawn from a study of human T cells and chemical hapten exposure. Original handling: Sequenced samples showed a median of approximately 96,000 TCRs each, with counts running from approximately 20,000 to 700,000. TCRdb re-called the RACE reads with MiXCR, one entry per CDR3 protein. The V and J calls and clone size come from TCRdb's table, not from the authors' own analysis. The sample holds 180,000 or so distinct CDR3 sequences, approximately 24% seen once.

The V call is TRBV7-2, the J call TRBJ2-2, with D possibly being TRBD2 (6 bases). The sequencing here drew on whole blood, taken in connection with sensitization to the hapten diphenylcyclopropenone (DPC). The TCR was taken from a woman in her thirties or forties with alopecia areata. Some clones in this sample may be carry-over from other donors' samples. The CDR3 sequence: CASSAGPVELFF. The CDR3 DNA sequence: TGTGCCAGCAGCGCGGGGCCAGTGGAGCTGTTTTTT.